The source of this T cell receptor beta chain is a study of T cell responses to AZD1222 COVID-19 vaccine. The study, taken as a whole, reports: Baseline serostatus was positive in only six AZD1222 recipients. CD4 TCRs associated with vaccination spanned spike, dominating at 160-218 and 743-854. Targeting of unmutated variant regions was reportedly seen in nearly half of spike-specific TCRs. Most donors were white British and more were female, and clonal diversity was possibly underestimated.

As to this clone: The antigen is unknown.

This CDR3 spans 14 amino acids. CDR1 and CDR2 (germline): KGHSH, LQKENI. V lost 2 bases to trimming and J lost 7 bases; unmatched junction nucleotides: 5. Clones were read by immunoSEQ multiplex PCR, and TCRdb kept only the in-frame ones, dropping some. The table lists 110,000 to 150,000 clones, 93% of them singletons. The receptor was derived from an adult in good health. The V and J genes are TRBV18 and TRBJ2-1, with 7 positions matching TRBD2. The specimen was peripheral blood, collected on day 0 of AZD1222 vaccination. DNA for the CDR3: TGTGCCAGCTCACCAGGACTAGTACCAAATGAGCAGTTCTTC. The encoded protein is CASSPGLVPNEQFF.